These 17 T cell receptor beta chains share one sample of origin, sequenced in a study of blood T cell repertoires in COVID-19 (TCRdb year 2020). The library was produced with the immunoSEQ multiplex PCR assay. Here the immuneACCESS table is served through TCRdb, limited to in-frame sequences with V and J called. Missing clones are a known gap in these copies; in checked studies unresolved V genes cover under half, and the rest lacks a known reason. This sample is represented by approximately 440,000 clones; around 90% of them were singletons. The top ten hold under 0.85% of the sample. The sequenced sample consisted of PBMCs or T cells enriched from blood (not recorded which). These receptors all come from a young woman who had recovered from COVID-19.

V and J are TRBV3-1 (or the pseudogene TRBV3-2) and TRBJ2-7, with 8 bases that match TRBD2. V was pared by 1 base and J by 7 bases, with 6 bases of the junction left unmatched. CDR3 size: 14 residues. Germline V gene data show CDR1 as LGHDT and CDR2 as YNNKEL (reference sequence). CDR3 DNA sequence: TGTGCCAGCAGCCAAGTGCCGGGAGGGGAGGAGCAGTACTTC. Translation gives CASSQVPGGEEQYF.

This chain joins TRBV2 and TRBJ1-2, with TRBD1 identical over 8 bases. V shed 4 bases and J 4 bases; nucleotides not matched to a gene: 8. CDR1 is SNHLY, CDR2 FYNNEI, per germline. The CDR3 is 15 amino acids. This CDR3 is CASSAQGAIGYGYTF. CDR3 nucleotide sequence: TGTGCCAGCAGTGCCCAGGGGGCAATAGGCTATGGCTACACCTTC.

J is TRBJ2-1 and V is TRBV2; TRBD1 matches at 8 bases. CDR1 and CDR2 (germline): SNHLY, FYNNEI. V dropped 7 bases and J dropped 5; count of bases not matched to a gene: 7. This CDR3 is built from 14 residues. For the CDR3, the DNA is TGTGCCAGCACTCGGACAGGGATAGACAATGAGCAGTTCTTC. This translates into CASTRTGIDNEQFF.

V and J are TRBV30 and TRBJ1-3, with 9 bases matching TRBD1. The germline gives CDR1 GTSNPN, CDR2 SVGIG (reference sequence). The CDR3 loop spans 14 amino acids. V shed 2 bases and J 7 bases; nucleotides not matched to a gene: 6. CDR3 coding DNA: TGTGCCTGGAGTTCCGGAGACAGGGGGAACACCATATATTTT. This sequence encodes CAWSSGDRGNTIYF.

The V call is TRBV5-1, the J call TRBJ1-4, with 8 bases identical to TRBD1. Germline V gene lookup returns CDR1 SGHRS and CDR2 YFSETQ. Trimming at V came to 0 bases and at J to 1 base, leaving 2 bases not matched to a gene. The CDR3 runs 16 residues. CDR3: CASSLGQGITNEKLFF. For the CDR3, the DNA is TGCGCCAGCAGCTTGGGACAGGGGATAACTAATGAAAAACTGTTTTTT.

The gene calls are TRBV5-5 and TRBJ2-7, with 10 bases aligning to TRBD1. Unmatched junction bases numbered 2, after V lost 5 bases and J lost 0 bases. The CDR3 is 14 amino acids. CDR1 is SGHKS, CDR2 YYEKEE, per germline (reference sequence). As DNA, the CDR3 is TGTGCCAGCAGGCGGACAGGGGGCTCCTACGAGCAGTACTTC. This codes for CASRRTGGSYEQYF. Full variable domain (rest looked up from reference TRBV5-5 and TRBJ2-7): DAGVTQSPTHLIKTRGQQVTLRCSPISGHKSVSWYQQVLGQGPQFIFQYYEKEERGRGNFPDRFSARQFPNYSSELNVNALLLGDSALYLCASRRTGGSYEQYFGPGTRLTVT.

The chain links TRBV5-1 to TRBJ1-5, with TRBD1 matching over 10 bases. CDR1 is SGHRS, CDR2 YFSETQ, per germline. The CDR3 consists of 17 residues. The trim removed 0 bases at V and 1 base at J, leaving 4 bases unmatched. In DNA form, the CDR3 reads TGCGCCAGCAGCTTGGCTGGGACAGGGGAAAGCAATCAGCCCCAGCATTTT. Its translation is CASSLAGTGESNQPQHF.

CDR3 DNA: TGTGCCAGCAGTGAACGAGGCGTCGGGAATGAAAAACTGTTTTTT. Translation gives CASSERGVGNEKLFF. The chain is built from TRBV6-1 and TRBJ1-4, with D hard to call. The CDR3 length is 15 residues. Germline lookup yields CDR1 MNHNS and CDR2 SASEGT. With 2 bases removed from V and 5 bases from J, the gap between germline ends came to 12 bases.

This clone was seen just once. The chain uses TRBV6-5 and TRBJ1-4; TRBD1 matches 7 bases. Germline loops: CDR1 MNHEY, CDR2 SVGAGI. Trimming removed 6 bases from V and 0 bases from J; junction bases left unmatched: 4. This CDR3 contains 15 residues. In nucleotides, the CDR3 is TGTGCCAGCAGAACCCAGGGGGCAACTAATGAAAAACTGTTTTTT. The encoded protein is CASRTQGATNEKLFF.

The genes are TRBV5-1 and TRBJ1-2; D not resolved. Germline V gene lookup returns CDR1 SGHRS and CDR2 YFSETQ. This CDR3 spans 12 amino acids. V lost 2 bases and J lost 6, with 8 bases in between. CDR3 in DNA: TGCGCCAGCAGCTTCAATGGAGATGGCTACACCTTC. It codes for CASSFNGDGYTF.

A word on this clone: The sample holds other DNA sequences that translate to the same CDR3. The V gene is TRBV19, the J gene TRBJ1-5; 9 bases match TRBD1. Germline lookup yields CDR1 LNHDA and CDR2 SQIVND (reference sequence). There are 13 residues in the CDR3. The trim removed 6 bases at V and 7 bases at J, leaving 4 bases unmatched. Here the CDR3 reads CASSRQGGQPQHF. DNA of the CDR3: TGTGCCAGTAGCCGACAGGGGGGACAGCCCCAGCATTTT.

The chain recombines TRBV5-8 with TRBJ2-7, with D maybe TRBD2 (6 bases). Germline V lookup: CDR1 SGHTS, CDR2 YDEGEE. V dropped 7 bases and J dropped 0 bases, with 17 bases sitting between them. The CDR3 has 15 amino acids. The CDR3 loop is CASSVGTFGSYEQYF. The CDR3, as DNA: TGTGCCAGCTCGGTCGGGACTTTCGGCTCCTACGAGCAGTACTTC.

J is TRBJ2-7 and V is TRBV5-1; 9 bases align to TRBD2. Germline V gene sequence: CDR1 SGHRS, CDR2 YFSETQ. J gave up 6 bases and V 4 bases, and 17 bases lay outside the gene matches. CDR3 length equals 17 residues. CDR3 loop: CASSQTLTSGLGSEQYF. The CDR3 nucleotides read TGCGCCAGCAGCCAGACCCTAACTAGCGGGCTTGGCTCCGAGCAGTACTTC.

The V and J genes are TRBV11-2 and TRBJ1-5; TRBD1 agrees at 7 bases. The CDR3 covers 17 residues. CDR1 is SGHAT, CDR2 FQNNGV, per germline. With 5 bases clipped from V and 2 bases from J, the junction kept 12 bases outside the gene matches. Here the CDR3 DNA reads TGTGCCAGCAGCCGTCGAGGGACAGCAAAGGGCAATCAGCCCCAGCATTTT. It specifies CASSRRGTAKGNQPQHF.

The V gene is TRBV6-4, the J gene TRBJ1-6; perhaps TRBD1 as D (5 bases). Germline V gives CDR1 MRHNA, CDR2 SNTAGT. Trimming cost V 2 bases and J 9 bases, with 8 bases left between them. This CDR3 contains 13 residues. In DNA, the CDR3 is TGTGCCAGCAGTGACAGGGGTGGTTCACCCCTCCACTTT. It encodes CASSDRGGSPLHF.

CDR3 in amino acids: CASSDPGGGRSGTDTQYF. CDR3 nucleotides: TGTGCCAGCAGTGATCCTGGCGGGGGCCGCTCGGGGACAGATACGCAGTATTTT. The chain recombines TRBV2 with TRBJ2-3, with D perhaps matching TRBD2 (7 bases). The germline V and J ends were trimmed by 3 bases and 3 bases, with 22 bases remaining between them. The germline V gene has CDR1 SNHLY and CDR2 FYNNEI. The CDR3 is 18 residues long.

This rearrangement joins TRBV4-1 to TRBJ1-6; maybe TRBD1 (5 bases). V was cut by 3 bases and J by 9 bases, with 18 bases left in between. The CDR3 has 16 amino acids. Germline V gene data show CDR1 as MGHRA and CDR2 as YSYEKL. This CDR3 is CASSQRGRDRASPLHF. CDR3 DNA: TGCGCCAGCAGCCAGAGAGGGCGGGACCGGGCTTCACCCCTCCACTTT.